These 32 T cell receptor beta chains were all obtained from the same sample, sequenced in a study of cytomegalovirus exposure and HLA in healthy donors. With 60 Vbeta and 13 Jbeta primers, the PCR was carried out. Clones were sequenced by immunoSEQ multiplex PCR, and TCRdb holds only the in-frame ones, with some missing. This sample's clone table lists 180,000 or so clones. What was sequenced was PBMCs. Receptor source: a boy younger than 18 in good health and CMV-seronegative.

The chain joins TRBV5-4 to TRBJ2-2, with unresolved D. The V gene's germline CDR1 is SGHNT and CDR2 YYREEE (reference sequence). The CDR3 is 14 residues long. V lost 3 bases and J lost 6, with 12 bases in between. This chain's CDR3 is CASSSKSAPGELFF. Written as DNA, the CDR3 is TGTGCCAGCAGCTCAAAGAGTGCACCCGGGGAGCTGTTTTTT.

The chain couples TRBV30 to TRBJ2-5; 11 nucleotides line up with TRBD1. J lost 5 bases, V lost 3 bases, and 8 bases had no gene match. CDR3 length: 15 residues. Germline CDR1 is GTSNPN and CDR2 is SVGIG (reference sequence). DNA of the CDR3: TGTGCCTGGAGCACAGGGACAGGGGGGAGGGAGACCCAGTACTTC. As protein: CAWSTGTGGRETQYF.

The gene calls are TRBV11-2 and TRBJ2-5; a possible D gene is TRBD1 (8 bases). The CDR3 length is 16 residues. Germline CDR1 and CDR2: SGHAT and FQNNGV. Trimming removed 4 bases at V and 9 bases at J, with 24 bases between. CDR3: CASSSAGQVSFAAQYF. The DNA of the CDR3 is TGTGCCAGCAGCTCAGCGGGACAGGTCAGCTTCGCGGCCCAGTACTTC.

V usage is TRBV2 and J usage is TRBJ2-1, with 11 bases lining up with TRBD1. The CDR3 runs 13 residues. With 1 base clipped from V and 14 bases from J, the junction kept 4 bases outside the gene matches. Germline assignment: CDR1 SNHLY and CDR2 FYNNEI. CDR3 residues: CASSEGGTGGKFF. Here the CDR3 DNA reads TGTGCCAGCAGTGAAGGTGGGACAGGGGGGAAGTTCTTC.

The chain joins TRBV30 to TRBJ2-3; weak D call: TRBD1 (5 bases). The CDR3 runs to 11 residues. V lost 1 base and J lost 14, with 13 bases in between. Germline CDR1 reads GTSNPN; CDR2 reads SVGIG (reference sequence). CDR3 sequence: CAWSETVYRYF. The DNA for the CDR3 is TGTGCCTGGAGTGAGACAGTGTATCGGTATTTT.

This chain uses TRBV5-4 with TRBJ2-5, with D tentatively TRBD1 (5 bases). TRBJ2-7 matches the DNA end more closely, so the J call is doubtful. Germline-derived CDR1 and CDR2 are SGHNT and YYREEE (reference sequence). The CDR3 runs to 15 residues. CDR3 in amino acids: CASSLEGPGTYEQYF. The CDR3, as DNA: TGTGCCAGCAGCTTGGAGGGGCCGGGCACCTACGAGCAGTACTTC.

The chain's CDR3 is CASSQDWASGSTDTQYF. The CDR3 DNA follows: TGTGCCAGCAGCCAAGATTGGGCTAGCGGAAGCACAGATACGCAGTATTTT. The genes are TRBV14 and TRBJ2-3; TRBD2 aligns across 7 bases. Germline lookup yields CDR1 SGHDN and CDR2 FVKESK. This CDR3 has 17 amino acids. V trimming: 0 bases; J trimming: 0 bases; junction bases outside the gene matches: 6.

The chain links TRBV6-5 to TRBJ2-7; the D is unclear. The CDR3 totals 14 residues. Germline CDR1 MNHEY, CDR2 SVGAGI. Trimming stripped 4 bases from V and 3 bases from J, with 13 bases between. CDR3 nucleotides: TGTGCCAGCAGTTCCCGGTGGGCCTACTACGAGCAGTACTTC. As protein: CASSSRWAYYEQYF.

This chain uses TRBV15 with TRBJ2-7; a weak D match, TRBD2 (5 bases). The V gene lost 0 bases and the J gene lost 0 bases, with 15 bases spanning the gap. CDR1 and CDR2 (germline): LNHNV, YYDKDF (reference sequence). CDR3 length: 17 residues. This CDR3 reads CATSRERVEAGSYEQYF. CDR3 nucleotides: TGTGCCACCAGCAGAGAGAGAGTCGAGGCGGGCTCCTACGAGCAGTACTTC. The whole variable domain, remainder taken from reference TRBV15 and TRBJ2-7, is DAMVIQNPRYQVTQFGKPVTLSCSQTLNHNVMYWYQQKSSQAPKLLFHYYDKDFNNEADTPDNFQSRRPNTSFCFLDIRSPGLGDTAMYLCATSRERVEAGSYEQYFGPGTRLTVT.

This chain uses TRBV5-1 with TRBJ2-7; 10 bases are a match to TRBD1. V gave up 2 bases and J gave up 0 bases; unmatched junction bases: 8. This CDR3 has 17 residues. Germline CDR1 and CDR2: SGHRS and YFSETQ. The CDR3 DNA sequence: TGCGCCAGCAGCTTAACGCGACAGGGGGCTGTCTCCTACGAGCAGTACTTC. As protein: CASSLTRQGAVSYEQYF.

The J gene is TRBJ2-5, the V gene TRBV28; 8 nucleotides match TRBD1. The DNA end lines up better with TRBJ2-7; the J call may be wrong. This CDR3 has 12 amino acids. From germline, CDR1 is MDHEN and CDR2 SYDVKM. The CDR3 reads CASAGQGSEQYF. Here the CDR3 DNA reads TGTGCCAGCGCAGGACAGGGCAGCGAGCAGTACTTC.

The J gene is TRBJ2-3, the V gene TRBV5-4; D remains unclear. The germline V gene encodes CDR1 SGHNT and CDR2 YYREEE (reference sequence). The CDR3 is made up of 14 amino acids. Trimming shortened V by 0 bases and J by 2 bases, and 7 bases separated the two germline ends. The CDR3 reads CASSLVSVTDTQYF. The CDR3 region has the DNA TGTGCCAGCAGCTTGGTCTCGGTCACAGATACGCAGTATTTT.

The chain is built from TRBV10-3 and TRBJ1-2; 7 bases align to TRBD1. The germline gives CDR1 ENHRY, CDR2 SYGVKD. V gave up 3 bases and J gave up 4 bases; unmatched junction bases: 8. The CDR3 is 15 amino acids. The CDR3 spells CAISDTQGLLYGYTF. The CDR3 DNA reads TGTGCCATCAGTGATACACAGGGGTTACTCTATGGCTACACCTTC.

The chain carries TRBV14 and TRBJ2-7, with a tentative D call TRBD1 (6 bases). V shed 2 bases and J shed 5 bases, with 22 bases lying between them. The CDR3 runs 17 residues. Germline values: CDR1 SGHDN, CDR2 FVKESK. The CDR3 nucleotides are TGTGCCAGCAGCCAACGCGATCGATCACAGGGCTCGGACGAGCAGTACTTC. Amino acid sequence: CASSQRDRSQGSDEQYF.

The chain carries TRBV30 and TRBJ1-2; 9 positions match TRBD1. This CDR3 has 17 residues. V was clipped by 1 base and J by 1 base; unmatched bases: 10. Germline V gene lookup returns CDR1 GTSNPN and CDR2 SVGIG (reference sequence). CDR3 nucleotides: TGTGCCTGGAGTGGCGGGACAGGGAGAGGGTATAACTATGGCTACACCTTC. Its translation: CAWSGGTGRGYNYGYTF. Using reference TRBV30 and TRBJ1-2 for the parts outside the CDR3, the full variable domain is SQTIHQWPATLVQPVGSPLSLECTVEGTSNPNLYWYRQAAGRGLQLLFYSVGIGQISSEVPQNLSASRPQDRQFILSSKKLLLSDSGFYLCAWSGGTGRGYNYGYTFGSGTRLTVV.

This chain connects TRBV9 to TRBJ2-7, with D perhaps matching TRBD2 (5 bases). The germline V gene encodes CDR1 SGDLS and CDR2 YYNGEE. CDR3 length equals 13 residues. Trimming removed 3 bases at V and 7 bases at J, with 14 bases between. The CDR3: CASSAGLLREQYF. In DNA form, the CDR3 reads TGTGCCAGCAGCGCCGGACTGCTAAGAGAGCAGTACTTC.

The chain recombines TRBV7-3 with TRBJ2-2; 8 bases are shared with TRBD2. V trimming: 5 bases; J trimming: 6 bases; junction bases outside the gene matches: 11. This CDR3 contains 16 residues. The V gene's germline CDR1 is SGHTA and CDR2 FQGTGA. CDR3 nucleotides: TGTGCCAGCAGCCCTGCGGGGGGCGCGAAGGCCGGGGAGCTGTTTTTT. This sequence encodes CASSPAGGAKAGELFF.

The V and J genes are TRBV4-1 and TRBJ2-7, with a possible D match to TRBD2 (7 bases). The CDR3 is 14 residues long. With 6 bases removed from V and 3 bases from J, the gap between germline ends came to 15 bases. The V gene's germline CDR1 is MGHRA and CDR2 YSYEKL. This CDR3 is CASSPRGAHYEQYF. In nucleotides, the CDR3 is TGCGCCAGCAGTCCCCGGGGGGCTCACTACGAGCAGTACTTC.

This chain connects TRBV28 to TRBJ2-2; a possible D gene is TRBD1 (5 bases). Germline assignment: CDR1 MDHEN and CDR2 SYDVKM. The CDR3 spans 15 residues. V was trimmed by 8 bases and J by 5 bases, leaving 18 bases between them. The CDR3 DNA follows: TGTGCCAGCGCTGACAGACATCTCGGGACCGGGGAGCTGTTTTTT. Its protein is CASADRHLGTGELFF.

V and J are TRBV29-1 and TRBJ1-2; 9 nucleotides align to TRBD1. Germline assignment: CDR1 SQVTM and CDR2 ANQGSEA. The ends lost 6 bases at V and 6 bases at J; junction bases unmatched: 11. This CDR3 is 14 amino acids long. This CDR3 is CSVKTGGDLHGYTF. The CDR3 coding sequence is TGCAGCGTCAAGACAGGGGGGGATTTGCATGGCTACACCTTC.

The rearrangement links TRBV4-3 to TRBJ2-5, with D uncertain. The CDR3 consists of 15 residues. Germline V gene lookup returns CDR1 LGHNA and CDR2 YSLEER. V was clipped by 2 bases and J by 2 bases, with 12 bases between them. The CDR3 DNA reads as TGCGCCAGCAGCCAAACCTCGGCGGCTCAAGAGACCCAGTACTTC. The encoded protein is CASSQTSAAQETQYF.

The rearrangement joins TRBV30 to TRBJ2-5; TRBD2 might be the D (6 bases). CDR1 is GTSNPN, CDR2 SVGIG, per germline (reference sequence). V dropped 0 bases and J dropped 3 bases, with 26 bases sitting between them. There are 19 residues in the CDR3. In DNA form, the CDR3 reads TGTGCCTGGAGTGTACTGCGGGGTCGGGCTGGTAGTCCGAAAGAGACCCAGTACTTC. It specifies CAWSVLRGRAGSPKETQYF. The full variable domain, rest sourced from reference TRBV30 and TRBJ2-5, is SQTIHQWPATLVQPVGSPLSLECTVEGTSNPNLYWYRQAAGRGLQLLFYSVGIGQISSEVPQNLSASRPQDRQFILSSKKLLLSDSGFYLCAWSVLRGRAGSPKETQYFGPGTRLLVL.

The V call is TRBV9, the J call TRBJ2-7, with 9 bases matching TRBD1. With 0 bases clipped from V and 3 bases from J, the junction kept 7 bases outside the gene matches. CDR3 length: 16 residues. The germline V gene has CDR1 SGDLS and CDR2 YYNGEE. CDR3 sequence: CASSVASGTGFYEQYF. The CDR3 DNA reads TGTGCCAGCAGCGTAGCCTCCGGGACAGGGTTCTACGAGCAGTACTTC.

CDR3 DNA: TGTGCCTGGAGTGCGGACAGGGGATTTTACGAGCAGTACTTC. This gives the protein CAWSADRGFYEQYF. This chain links TRBV30 with TRBJ2-5; TRBD1 matches at 9 bases. The J call may be in error: the DNA end matches TRBJ2-7 better. Per germline, CDR1 GTSNPN and CDR2 SVGIG (reference sequence). The CDR3 spans 14 residues.

The CDR3 loop reads CASGGGGYVYEQFF. CDR3 bases: TGTGCCAGCGGAGGGGGGGGCTATGTATATGAGCAGTTCTTC. V usage is TRBV7-2 and J usage is TRBJ2-1, with D maybe TRBD2 (7 bases). Germline V CDR1 and CDR2: SGHTA, FQGNSA. V was pared by 8 bases and J by 8 bases, with 19 bases between. The CDR3 runs 14 residues.

J is TRBJ1-6 and V is TRBV27, with 8 bases that match TRBD1. The V gene end was trimmed by 5 bases and the J gene end by 6 bases; junction bases not matched to a gene: 6. Germline V gene sequence: CDR1 MNHEY, CDR2 SMNVEV (reference sequence). The length of the CDR3 is 15 residues. CDR3 coding DNA: TGTGCCAGCAGTCTAGACAGGGGTCCTAATTCACCCCTCCACTTT. The encoded protein is CASSLDRGPNSPLHF.

The chain employs TRBV7-2 and TRBJ1-1, with D maybe TRBD1 (5 bases). Germline CDR1 and CDR2: SGHTA and FQGNSA. The CDR3 has 14 amino acids. V was clipped by 2 bases and J by 4 bases, with 11 bases between them. The CDR3 coding sequence is TGTGCCAGCAGCTTACCAGGGTCGAGCACTGAAGCTTTCTTT. This gives the protein CASSLPGSSTEAFF.

The rearrangement uses TRBV28 and TRBJ1-6, with TRBD1 matching over 7 bases. Germline values: CDR1 MDHEN, CDR2 SYDVKM. The CDR3 length is 14 residues. V dropped 8 bases and J dropped 7; count of bases not matched to a gene: 8. This CDR3 is CASYQGGENSPLHF. In DNA form, the CDR3 reads TGTGCCAGCTACCAGGGGGGCGAAAATTCACCCCTCCACTTT.

The chain carries TRBV7-9 and TRBJ2-1, with 12 bases that match TRBD1. The CDR3 is 14 amino acids. CDR1 and CDR2 (germline): SEHNR, FQNEAQ (reference sequence). V was clipped by 5 bases and J by 12 bases; unmatched bases: 8. CDR3 bases: TGTGCCAGCAGCCCGGGACAGGGGGCGATCGGGCAGTTCTTC. Protein sequence: CASSPGQGAIGQFF.

V and J are TRBV7-9 and TRBJ2-7; no reliable D call. The CDR3 is made up of 13 amino acids. Trimming left V 1 base short and J 9 bases short, with 13 bases between. Germline CDR1 reads SEHNR; CDR2 reads FQNEAQ (reference sequence). CDR3 protein: CASSLDPHPGQYF. DNA for the CDR3: TGTGCCAGCAGCTTAGACCCCCATCCGGGGCAGTACTTC.

The gene calls are TRBV10-2 and TRBJ2-7; D may be TRBD1 (6 bases). The ends were cut back, 3 bases at V and 6 bases at J, with 12 bases in the middle. The CDR3 extends over 13 amino acids. Germline loops: CDR1 WSHSY, CDR2 SAAADI. The CDR3 sequence is CASSEQGEGEQYF. The CDR3 DNA reads TGCGCCAGCAGTGAACAGGGAGAGGGCGAGCAGTACTTC.

This chain uses TRBV6-1 with TRBJ1-3; D uncertain. V lost 3 bases and J lost 0, with 9 bases in between. This CDR3 is 15 amino acids long. Germline V gene sequence: CDR1 MNHNS, CDR2 SASEGT. CDR3 bases: TGTGCCAGCAGTGAGGGCTTTTCCTCTGGAAACACCATATATTTT. Its translation: CASSEGFSSGNTIYF.